This note documents a single TCR beta chain sequence. The sample belongs to a study of control samples from healthy donors and cancer patients. This CDR3 contains 16 residues. Looked up from germline, CDR1 is MGHRA and CDR2 is YSYEKL. V was clipped by 2 bases and J by 2 bases, with 13 bases between them. The table came from immunoSEQ multiplex PCR; TCRdb's copy has only in-frame clones and leaves some out. The data hold 60,000 to 85,000 clones, with 80% to 95% observed a single time. The chain has TRBV4-1 and TRBJ2-1; D possibly matches TRBD1 or TRBD2 (5 bases each). This receptor was obtained from a woman in her fifties or sixties in good health. Material for sequencing was blood. CDR3 residues: CASSQRLGDAYNEQFF. The DNA for the CDR3 is TGCGCCAGCAGCCAACGGTTGGGGGATGCCTACAATGAGCAGTTCTTC.